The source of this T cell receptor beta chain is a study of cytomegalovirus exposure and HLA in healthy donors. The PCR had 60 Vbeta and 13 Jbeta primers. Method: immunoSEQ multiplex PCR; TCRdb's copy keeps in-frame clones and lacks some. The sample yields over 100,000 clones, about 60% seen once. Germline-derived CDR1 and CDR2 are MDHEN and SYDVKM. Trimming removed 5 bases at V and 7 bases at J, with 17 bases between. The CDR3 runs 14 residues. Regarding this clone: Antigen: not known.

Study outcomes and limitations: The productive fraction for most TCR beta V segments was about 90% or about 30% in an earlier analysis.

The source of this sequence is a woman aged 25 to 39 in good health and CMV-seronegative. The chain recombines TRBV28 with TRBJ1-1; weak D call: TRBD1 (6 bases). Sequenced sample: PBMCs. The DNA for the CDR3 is TGTGCCAGCAGTACGCAGGGGAGGGCTGGTGAAGCTTTCTTT. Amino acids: CASSTQGRAGEAFF.